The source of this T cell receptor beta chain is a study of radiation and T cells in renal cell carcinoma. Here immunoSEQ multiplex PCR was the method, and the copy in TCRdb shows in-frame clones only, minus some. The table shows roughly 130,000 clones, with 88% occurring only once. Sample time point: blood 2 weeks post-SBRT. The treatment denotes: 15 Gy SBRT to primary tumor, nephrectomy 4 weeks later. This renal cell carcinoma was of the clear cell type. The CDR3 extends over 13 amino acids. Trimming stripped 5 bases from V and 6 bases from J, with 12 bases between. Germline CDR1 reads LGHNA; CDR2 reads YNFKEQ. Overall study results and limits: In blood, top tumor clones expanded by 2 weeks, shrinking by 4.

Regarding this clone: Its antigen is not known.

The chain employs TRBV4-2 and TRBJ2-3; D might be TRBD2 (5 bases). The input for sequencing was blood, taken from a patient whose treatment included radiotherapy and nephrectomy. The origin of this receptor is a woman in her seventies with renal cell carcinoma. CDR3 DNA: TGTGCCAGCAGCGCCGGACTTTCCGATACGCAGTATTTT. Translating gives CASSAGLSDTQYF.